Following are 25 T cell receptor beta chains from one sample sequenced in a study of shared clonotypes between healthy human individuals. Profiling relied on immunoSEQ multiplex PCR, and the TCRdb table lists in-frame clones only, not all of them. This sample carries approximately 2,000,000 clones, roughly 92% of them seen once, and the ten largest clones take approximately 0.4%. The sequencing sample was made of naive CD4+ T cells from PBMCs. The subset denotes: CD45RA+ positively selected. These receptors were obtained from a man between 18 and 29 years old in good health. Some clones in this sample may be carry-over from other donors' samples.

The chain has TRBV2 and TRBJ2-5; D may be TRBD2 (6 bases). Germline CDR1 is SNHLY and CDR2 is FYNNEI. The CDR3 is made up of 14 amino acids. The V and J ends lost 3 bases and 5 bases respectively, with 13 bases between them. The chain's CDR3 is CASSERDAGETQYF. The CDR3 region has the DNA TGTGCCAGCAGTGAGCGGGATGCCGGGGAGACCCAGTACTTC.

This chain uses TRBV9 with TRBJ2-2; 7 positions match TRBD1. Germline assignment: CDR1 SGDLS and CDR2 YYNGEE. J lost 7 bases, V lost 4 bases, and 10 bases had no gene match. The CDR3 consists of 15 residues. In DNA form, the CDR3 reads TGTGCCAGCAGCCCCCGACAGGGTTCGGGCGGGGAGCTGTTTTTT. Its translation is CASSPRQGSGGELFF. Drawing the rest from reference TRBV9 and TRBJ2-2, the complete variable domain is DSGVTQTPKHLITATGQRVTLRCSPRSGDLSVYWYQQSLDQGLQFLIQYYNGEERAKGNILERFSAQQFPDLHSELNLSSLELGDSALYFCASSPRQGSGGELFFGEGSRLTVL.

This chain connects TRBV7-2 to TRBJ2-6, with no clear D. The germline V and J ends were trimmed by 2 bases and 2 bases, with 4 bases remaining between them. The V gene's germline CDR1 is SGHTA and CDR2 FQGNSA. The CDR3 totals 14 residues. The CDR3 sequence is CASSLIPGANVLTF. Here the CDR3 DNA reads TGTGCCAGCAGCTTAATCCCTGGGGCCAACGTCCTGACTTTC.

The CDR3 DNA reads as TGCGCCAGCAGCTTGTGGACGCAGGGCAATGAGCAGTTCTTC. Protein sequence: CASSLWTQGNEQFF. This chain joins TRBV5-1 and TRBJ2-1; tentatively, D is TRBD1 (5 bases). Germline CDR1 and CDR2: SGHRS and YFSETQ. V shed 1 base and J shed 6 bases, with 11 bases lying between them. CDR3 length: 14 residues. Full variable domain (outside the CDR3, taken from reference TRBV5-1 and TRBJ2-1): KAGVTQTPRYLIKTRGQQVTLSCSPISGHRSVSWYQQTPGQGLQFLFEYFSETQRNKGNFPGRFSGRQFSNSRSEMNVSTLELGDSALYLCASSLWTQGNEQFFGPGTRLTVL.

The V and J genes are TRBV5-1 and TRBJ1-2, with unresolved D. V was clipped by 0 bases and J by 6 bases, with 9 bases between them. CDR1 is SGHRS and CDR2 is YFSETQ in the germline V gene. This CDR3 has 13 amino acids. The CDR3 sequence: CASSLGQANGYTF. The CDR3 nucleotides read TGCGCCAGCAGCTTGGGGCAGGCCAATGGCTACACCTTC.

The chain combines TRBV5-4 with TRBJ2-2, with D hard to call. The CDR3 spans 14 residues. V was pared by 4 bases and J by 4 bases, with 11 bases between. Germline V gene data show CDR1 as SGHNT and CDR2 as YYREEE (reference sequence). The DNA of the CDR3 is TGTGCCAGCAGCGGAATCACGGGCACCGGGGAGCTGTTTTTT. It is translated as CASSGITGTGELFF.

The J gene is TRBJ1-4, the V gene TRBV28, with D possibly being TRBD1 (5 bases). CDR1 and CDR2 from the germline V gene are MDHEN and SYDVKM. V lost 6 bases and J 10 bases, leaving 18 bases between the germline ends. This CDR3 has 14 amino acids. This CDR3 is CASSLLGLGGKLFF. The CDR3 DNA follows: TGTGCCAGCAGCCTATTAGGGTTGGGGGGAAAACTGTTTTTT.

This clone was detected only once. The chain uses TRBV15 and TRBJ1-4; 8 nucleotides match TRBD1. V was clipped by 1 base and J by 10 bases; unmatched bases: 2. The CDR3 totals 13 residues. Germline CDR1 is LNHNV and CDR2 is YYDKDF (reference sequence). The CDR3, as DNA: TGTGCCACCAGCAGAGGGGGACAGGTAAAACTGTTTTTT. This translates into CATSRGGQVKLFF.

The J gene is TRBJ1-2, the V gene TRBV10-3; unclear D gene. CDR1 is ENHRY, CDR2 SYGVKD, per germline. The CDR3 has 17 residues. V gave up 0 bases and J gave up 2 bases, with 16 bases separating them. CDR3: CAISESLLGARNYGYTF. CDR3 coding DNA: TGTGCCATCAGTGAGTCCCTCCTCGGCGCACGCAACTATGGCTACACCTTC.

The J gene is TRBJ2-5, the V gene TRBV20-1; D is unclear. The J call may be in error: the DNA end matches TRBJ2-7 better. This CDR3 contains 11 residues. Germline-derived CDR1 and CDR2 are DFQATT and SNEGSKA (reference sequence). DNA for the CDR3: TGCAGTGCTAGAGGTCGGTACGAGCAGTACTTC. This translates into CSARGRYEQYF.

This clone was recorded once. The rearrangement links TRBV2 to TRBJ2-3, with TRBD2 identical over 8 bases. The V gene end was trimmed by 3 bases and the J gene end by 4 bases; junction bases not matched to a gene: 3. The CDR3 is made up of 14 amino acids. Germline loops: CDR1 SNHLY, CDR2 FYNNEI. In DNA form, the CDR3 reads TGTGCCAGCAGTGATCAAGCGGGAGCAGATACGCAGTATTTT. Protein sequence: CASSDQAGADTQYF.

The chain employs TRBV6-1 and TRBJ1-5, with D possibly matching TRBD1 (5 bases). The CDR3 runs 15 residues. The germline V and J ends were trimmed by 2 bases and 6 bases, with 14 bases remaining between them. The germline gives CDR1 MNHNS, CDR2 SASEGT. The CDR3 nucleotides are TGTGCCAGCAGTGAACGGAGCAGGGATTTTCAGCCCCAGCATTTT. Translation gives CASSERSRDFQPQHF.

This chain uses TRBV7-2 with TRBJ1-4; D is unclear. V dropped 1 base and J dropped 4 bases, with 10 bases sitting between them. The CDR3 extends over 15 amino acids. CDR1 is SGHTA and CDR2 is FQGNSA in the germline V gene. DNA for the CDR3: TGTGCCAGCAGCTTAGGTTGGGTCAGTAATGAAAAACTGTTTTTT. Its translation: CASSLGWVSNEKLFF.

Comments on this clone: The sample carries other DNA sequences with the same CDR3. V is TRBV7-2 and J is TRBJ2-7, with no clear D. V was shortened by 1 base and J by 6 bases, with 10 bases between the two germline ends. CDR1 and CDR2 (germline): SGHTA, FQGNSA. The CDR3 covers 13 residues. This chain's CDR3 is CASSLGGLTEQYF. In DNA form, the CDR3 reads TGTGCCAGCAGCTTAGGAGGTCTTACCGAGCAGTACTTC.

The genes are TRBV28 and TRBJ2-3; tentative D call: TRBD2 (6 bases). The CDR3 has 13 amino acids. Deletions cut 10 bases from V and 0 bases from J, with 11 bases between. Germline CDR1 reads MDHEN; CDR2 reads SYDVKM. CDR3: CAIASGSTDTQYF. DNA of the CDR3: TGTGCCATCGCAAGCGGGAGCACAGATACGCAGTATTTT.

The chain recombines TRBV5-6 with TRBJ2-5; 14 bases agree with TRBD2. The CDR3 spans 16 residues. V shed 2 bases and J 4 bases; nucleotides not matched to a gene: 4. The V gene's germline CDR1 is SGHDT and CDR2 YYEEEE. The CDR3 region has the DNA TGTGCCAGCAGCTTCTTCGGACTAGCGGGAGGAGAGACCCAGTACTTC. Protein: CASSFFGLAGGETQYF.

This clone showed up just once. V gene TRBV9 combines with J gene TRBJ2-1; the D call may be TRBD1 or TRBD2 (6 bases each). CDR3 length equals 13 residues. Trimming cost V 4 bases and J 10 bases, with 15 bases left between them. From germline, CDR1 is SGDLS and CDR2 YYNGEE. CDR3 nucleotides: TGTGCCAGCAGCCACCGGGGGCCCGGAGAGCAGTTCTTC. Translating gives CASSHRGPGEQFF.

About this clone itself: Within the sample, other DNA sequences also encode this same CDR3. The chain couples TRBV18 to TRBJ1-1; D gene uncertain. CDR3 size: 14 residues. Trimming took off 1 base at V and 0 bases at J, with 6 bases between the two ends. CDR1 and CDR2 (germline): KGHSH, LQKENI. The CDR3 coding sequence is TGTGCCAGCTCACCACTATCCCTGAACACTGAAGCTTTCTTT. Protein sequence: CASSPLSLNTEAFF.

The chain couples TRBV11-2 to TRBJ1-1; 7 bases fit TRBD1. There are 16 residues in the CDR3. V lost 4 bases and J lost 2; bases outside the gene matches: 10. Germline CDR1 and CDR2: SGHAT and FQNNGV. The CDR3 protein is CASSSYRQGPNTEAFF. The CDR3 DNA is TGTGCCAGCAGCTCTTACCGACAGGGCCCAAACACTGAAGCTTTCTTT.

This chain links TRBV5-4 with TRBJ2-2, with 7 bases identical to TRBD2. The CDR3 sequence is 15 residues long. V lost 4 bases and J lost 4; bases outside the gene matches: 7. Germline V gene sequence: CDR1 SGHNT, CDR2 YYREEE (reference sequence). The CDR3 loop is CASSPAGVITGELFF. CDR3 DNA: TGTGCCAGCAGCCCGGCGGGGGTTATCACCGGGGAGCTGTTTTTT.

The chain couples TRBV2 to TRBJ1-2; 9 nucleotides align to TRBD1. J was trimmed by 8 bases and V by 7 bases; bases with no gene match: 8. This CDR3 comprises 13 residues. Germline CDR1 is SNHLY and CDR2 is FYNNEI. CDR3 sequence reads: CASIPQGAGGYTF. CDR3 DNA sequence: TGTGCCAGCATACCACAGGGGGCTGGCGGCTACACCTTC.

Here the CDR3 reads CASSVLRGDYGYTF. The DNA for the CDR3 is TGTGCCAGCAGTGTTCTAAGGGGCGACTATGGCTACACCTTC. This chain joins TRBV28 and TRBJ1-2; maybe TRBD1 (5 bases). Germline V CDR1 and CDR2: MDHEN, SYDVKM. Trimming removed 5 bases at V and 3 bases at J, with 13 bases between. This CDR3 has 14 residues.

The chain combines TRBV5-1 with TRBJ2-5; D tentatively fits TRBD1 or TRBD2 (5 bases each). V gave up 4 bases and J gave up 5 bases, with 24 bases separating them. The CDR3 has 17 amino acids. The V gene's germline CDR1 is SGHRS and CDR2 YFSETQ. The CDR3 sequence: CASSSGLTVGRVETQYF. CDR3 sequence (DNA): TGCGCCAGCAGCAGCGGCTTGACAGTCGGAAGGGTCGAGACCCAGTACTTC.

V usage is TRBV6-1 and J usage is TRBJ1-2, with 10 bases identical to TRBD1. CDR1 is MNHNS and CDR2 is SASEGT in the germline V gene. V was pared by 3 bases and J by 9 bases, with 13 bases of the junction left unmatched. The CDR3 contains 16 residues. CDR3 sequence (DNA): TGTGCCAGCAGTGAGGGAGACAGGGGGCGCTTTTTCCGCTACACCTTC. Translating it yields CASSEGDRGRFFRYTF.

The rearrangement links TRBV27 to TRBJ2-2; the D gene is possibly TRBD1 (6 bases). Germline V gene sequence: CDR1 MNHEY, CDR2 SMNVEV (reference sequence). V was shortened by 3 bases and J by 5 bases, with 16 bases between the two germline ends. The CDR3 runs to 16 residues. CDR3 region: CASSLSGTRGTGELFF. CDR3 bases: TGTGCCAGCAGTTTGTCCGGGACAAGGGGGACCGGGGAGCTGTTTTTT.